What follows are 12 T cell receptor beta chains derived from one specimen sequenced in a study of post-analysis software for immune sequencing data. The TCR beta cDNA libraries carried unique molecular identifiers. TCRdb used MiXCR to reprocess the PCR reads, holding one entry per CDR3 protein. The sample lists about 540,000 distinct CDR3 sequences, less than 40% occurring once. General study points: There were four or five TRBV segments more frequent in patients than controls, and TRBV5-6, TRBV5-1 and TRBV20-1 were among them.

The antigens for these receptors are not known. The sequenced sample was blood. These receptors were taken from a girl younger than 18 with multiple sclerosis.

The chain joins TRBV12-3 or TRBV12-4 to TRBJ2-3; the D gene is possibly TRBD2 (6 bases). Trimming stripped 7 bases from V and 3 bases from J, with 14 bases between. The CDR3 covers 14 residues. CDR3 in DNA: TGTGCCAGCAACCTTAGGGAGGAGACAGATACGCAGTATTTT. This sequence encodes CASNLREETDTQYF.

V is TRBV18 and J is TRBJ1-6; tentatively, D is TRBD1 (6 bases). Germline V lookup: CDR1 KGHSH, CDR2 LQKENI. There are 14 residues in the CDR3. Trimming cost V 7 bases and J 11 bases, with 18 bases left between them. The CDR3 sequence: CASCGGQAGAPLHF. The CDR3 nucleotides read TGTGCCAGCTGCGGGGGCCAGGCCGGGGCACCCCTCCACTTT. The complete variable domain, with remaining parts taken from reference TRBV18 and TRBJ1-6, reads NAGVMQNPRHLVRRRGQEARLRCSPMKGHSHVYWYRQLPEEGLKFMVYLQKENIIDESGMPKERFSAEFPKEGPSILRIQQVVRGDSAAYFCASCGGQAGAPLHFGNGTRLTVT.

This chain links TRBV3-1 with TRBJ2-4; 8 bases match TRBD2. Germline V gene data show CDR1 as LGHDT and CDR2 as YNNKEL (reference sequence). This CDR3 is 16 amino acids long. Unmatched junction bases numbered 15, after V lost 6 bases and J lost 8 bases. This chain's CDR3 is CASSPSDGGASDIQYF. CDR3 bases: TGTGCCAGCAGTCCCAGCGACGGGGGGGCCTCAGACATTCAGTACTTC.

The chain combines TRBV5-1 with TRBJ2-6; no clear D gene. CDR3 length: 18 residues. In germline, CDR1 is SGHRS, CDR2 YFSETQ. The germline V and J ends were trimmed by 0 bases and 4 bases, with 17 bases remaining between them. CDR3: CASSLAVEVLAGANVLTF. As DNA, the CDR3 is TGCGCCAGCAGCTTGGCCGTTGAGGTGCTGGCGGGGGCCAACGTCCTGACTTTC.

This clonotype was detected only a few times. The CDR3 DNA reads TGCAGTGCTATCGCAGCCCGGGTAGGGACTGAAGCTTTCTTT. Translation gives CSAIAARVGTEAFF. The rearrangement joins TRBV20-1 to TRBJ1-1; D unresolved. Germline CDR1 DFQATT, CDR2 SNEGSKA (reference sequence). The germline V and J ends were trimmed by 4 bases and 5 bases, with 17 bases remaining between them. The length of the CDR3 is 14 residues.

The gene calls are TRBV5-5 and TRBJ2-5; 8 bases line up with TRBD2. This CDR3 has 18 amino acids. Trimming removed 1 base from V and 1 base from J; junction bases left unmatched: 12. CDR1 and CDR2 from the germline V gene are SGHKS and YYEKEE (reference sequence). The CDR3 DNA follows: TGTGCCAGCAGCTTGATAGGCTCAGCGGGGGAGGTCCAAGAGACCCAGTACTTC. Protein: CASSLIGSAGEVQETQYF.

With respect to this clonotype: A read error is possible here, since a much larger clone lies one base away. The chain couples TRBV7-9 to TRBJ2-4, with D possibly TRBD2 on 6 matching bases. The CDR3 covers 14 residues. CDR1 and CDR2 (germline): SEHNR, FQNEAQ (reference sequence). The V and J ends lost 0 bases and 13 bases respectively, with 16 bases between them. As DNA, the CDR3 is TGTGCCAGCAGCTTAGCGGGGGGTAGGTACGGGCAGTACTTC. Translating gives CASSLAGGRYGQYF.

V and J are TRBV20-1 and TRBJ1-1; 9 nucleotides line up with TRBD1. The CDR3 length is 14 residues. Germline lookup yields CDR1 DFQATT and CDR2 SNEGSKA (reference sequence). Losses at the gene ends were 6 bases for V and 0 bases for J; bases not matched to a gene: 5. CDR3 coding DNA: TGCAGTGCCCACGGACAGGGGATGAACACTGAAGCTTTCTTT. Its protein product is CSAHGQGMNTEAFF.

There are many counts of this clonotype. The chain uses TRBV5-6 and TRBJ2-5; D is perhaps TRBD1 or TRBD2 (5 bases each). The germline V and J ends were trimmed by 1 base and 5 bases, with 9 bases remaining between them. The CDR3 consists of 13 residues. Germline V gene sequence: CDR1 SGHDT, CDR2 YYEEEE. Here the CDR3 reads CASSLSGGETQYF. Here the CDR3 DNA reads TGTGCCAGCAGCTTGAGTGGGGGTGAGACCCAGTACTTC.

This clonotype has a count of ten or more. The J gene is TRBJ2-1, the V gene TRBV12-3 or TRBV12-4; 9 positions match TRBD2. There are 15 residues in the CDR3. V lost 6 bases, J lost 3 bases, and 6 bases stayed unmatched. The CDR3 DNA follows: TGTGCCAGCAGCTTAAGCGGGGGGCGCTACAATGAGCAGTTCTTC. Protein sequence: CASSLSGGRYNEQFF.

This chain connects TRBV7-2 to TRBJ2-1, with 12 bases matching TRBD2. Germline CDR1 is SGHTA and CDR2 is FQGNSA. The V segment lost 3 bases and the J segment 7 bases; nucleotides outside the gene matches: 16. This CDR3 spans 19 amino acids. The CDR3 coding sequence is TGTGCCAGCAGCTTGTTGGTGCTCCTAGCGGGGGGGTTGGGGAATGAGCAGTTCTTC. Protein sequence: CASSLLVLLAGGLGNEQFF.

Notes on this clonotype: A junction end diverges from the germline sequence, so it may reflect a read error. The chain uses TRBV2 and TRBJ2-5; perhaps TRBD2 as D (5 bases). The CDR3 has 13 amino acids. CDR1 SNHLY and CDR2 FYNNEI come from the germline V gene. The CDR3 nucleotides read TGTGCCAGCAGTGTGGAGCGGCAAGAGATCCAGTACTTC. Amino acids: CASSVERQEIQYF.